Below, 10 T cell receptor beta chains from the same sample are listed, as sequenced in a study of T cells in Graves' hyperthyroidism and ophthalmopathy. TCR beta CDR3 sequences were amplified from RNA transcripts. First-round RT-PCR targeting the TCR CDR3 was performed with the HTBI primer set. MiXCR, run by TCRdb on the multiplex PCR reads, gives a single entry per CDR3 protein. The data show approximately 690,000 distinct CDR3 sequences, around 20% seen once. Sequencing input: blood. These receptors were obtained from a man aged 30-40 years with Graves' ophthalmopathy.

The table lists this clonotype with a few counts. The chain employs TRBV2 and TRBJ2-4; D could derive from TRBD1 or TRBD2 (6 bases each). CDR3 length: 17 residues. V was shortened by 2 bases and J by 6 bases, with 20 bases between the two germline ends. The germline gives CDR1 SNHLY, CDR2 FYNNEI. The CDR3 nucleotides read TGTGCCAGCAGTGAATCTGTCTCCCCAAAGGGGGGAAACATTCAGTACTTC. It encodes CASSESVSPKGGNIQYF.

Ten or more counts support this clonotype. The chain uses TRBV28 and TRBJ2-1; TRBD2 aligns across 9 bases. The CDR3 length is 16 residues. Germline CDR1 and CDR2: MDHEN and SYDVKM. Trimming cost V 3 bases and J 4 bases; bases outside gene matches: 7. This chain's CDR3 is CASSFSREGPYNEQFF. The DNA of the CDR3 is TGTGCCAGCAGTTTTTCGCGGGAGGGCCCGTACAATGAGCAGTTCTTC.

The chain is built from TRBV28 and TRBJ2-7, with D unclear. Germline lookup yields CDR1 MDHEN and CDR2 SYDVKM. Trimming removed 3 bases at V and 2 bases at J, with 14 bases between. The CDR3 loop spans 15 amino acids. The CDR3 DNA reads TGTGCCAGCAGTTTCCAAGGGCAGCCTCCCTACGAGCAGTACTTC. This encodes CASSFQGQPPYEQYF.

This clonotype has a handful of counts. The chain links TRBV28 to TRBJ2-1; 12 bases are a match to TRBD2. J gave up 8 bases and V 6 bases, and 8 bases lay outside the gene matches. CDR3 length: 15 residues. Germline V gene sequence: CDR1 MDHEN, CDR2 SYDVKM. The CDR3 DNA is TGTGCCAGCAGGCTGACTAGCGGGAGTATAGATGAGCAGTTCTTC. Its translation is CASRLTSGSIDEQFF.

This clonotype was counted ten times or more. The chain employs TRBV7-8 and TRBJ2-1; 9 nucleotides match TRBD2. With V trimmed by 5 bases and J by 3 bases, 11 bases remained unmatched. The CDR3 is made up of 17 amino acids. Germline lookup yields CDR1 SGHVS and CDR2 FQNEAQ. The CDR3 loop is CASSLQPSGENYNEQFF. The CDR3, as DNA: TGTGCCAGCAGCCTCCAACCTAGCGGGGAGAACTACAATGAGCAGTTCTTC.

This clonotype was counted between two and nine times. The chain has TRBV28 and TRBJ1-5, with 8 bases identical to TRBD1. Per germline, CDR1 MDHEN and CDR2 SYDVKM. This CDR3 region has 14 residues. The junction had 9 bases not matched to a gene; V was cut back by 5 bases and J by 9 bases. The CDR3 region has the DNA TGTGCCAGCAGTATAACAGGGGGATATCTGCCCCAGCATTTT. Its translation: CASSITGGYLPQHF.

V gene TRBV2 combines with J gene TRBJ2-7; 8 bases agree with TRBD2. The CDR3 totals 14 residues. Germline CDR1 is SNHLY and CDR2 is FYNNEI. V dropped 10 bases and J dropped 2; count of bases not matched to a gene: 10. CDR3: CAISGGTKAYEQYF. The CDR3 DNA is TGTGCCATCTCGGGGGGGACTAAAGCCTACGAGCAGTACTTC.

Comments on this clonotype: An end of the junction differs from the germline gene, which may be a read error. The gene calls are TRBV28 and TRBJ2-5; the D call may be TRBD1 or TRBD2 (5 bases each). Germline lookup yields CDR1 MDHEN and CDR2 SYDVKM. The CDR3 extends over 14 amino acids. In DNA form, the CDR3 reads TGTGCCGGCAGTTTATCCGACGGGACGGAGACCCAGTACTTC. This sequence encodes CAGSLSDGTETQYF.

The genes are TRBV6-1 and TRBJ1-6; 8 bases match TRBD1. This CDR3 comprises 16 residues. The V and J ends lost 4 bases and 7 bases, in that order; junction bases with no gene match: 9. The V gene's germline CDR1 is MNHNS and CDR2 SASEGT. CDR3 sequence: CASSATQGAGNSPLHF. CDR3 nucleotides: TGTGCCAGCAGTGCCACTCAGGGGGCGGGGAATTCACCCCTCCACTTT.

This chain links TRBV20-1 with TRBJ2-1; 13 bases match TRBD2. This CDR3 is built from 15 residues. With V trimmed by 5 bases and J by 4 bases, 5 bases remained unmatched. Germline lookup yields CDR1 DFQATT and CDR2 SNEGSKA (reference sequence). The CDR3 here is CSADRTSGGYNEQFF. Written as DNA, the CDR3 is TGCAGTGCTGATCGGACTAGCGGGGGATACAATGAGCAGTTCTTC.